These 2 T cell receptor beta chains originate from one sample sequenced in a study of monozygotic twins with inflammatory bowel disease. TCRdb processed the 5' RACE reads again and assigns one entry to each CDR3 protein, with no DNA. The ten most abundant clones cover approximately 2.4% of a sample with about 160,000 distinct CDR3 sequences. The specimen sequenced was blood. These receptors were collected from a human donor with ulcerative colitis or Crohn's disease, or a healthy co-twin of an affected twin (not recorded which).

This CDR3 is CASSDELLYNEQFF. The chain employs TRBV2 and TRBJ2-1. CDR3 length equals 14 residues. CDR1 SNHLY and CDR2 FYNNEI come from the germline V gene.

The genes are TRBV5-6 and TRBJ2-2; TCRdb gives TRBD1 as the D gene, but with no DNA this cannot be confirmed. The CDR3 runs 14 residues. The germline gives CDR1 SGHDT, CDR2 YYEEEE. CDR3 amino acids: CASSLGGVTGELFF.